Shown below are 21 T cell receptor beta chains from a single sample sequenced in a study of blood T cell repertoires in COVID-19. Clones were sequenced by immunoSEQ multiplex PCR, and TCRdb holds only the in-frame ones, with some missing. The sample lists some 340,000 clones; 75% to 90% were seen once. Sequencing was done on a sample of PBMCs or T cells enriched from blood (not recorded which). Receptors originate from a woman aged 45 to 65 who had recovered from COVID-19.

This clone was recorded only once. The V gene is TRBV12-3 or TRBV12-4, the J gene TRBJ1-2; tentatively, D is TRBD1 (6 bases). With 7 bases removed from V and 1 base from J, the gap between germline ends came to 10 bases. The CDR3 consists of 13 residues. The CDR3 DNA is TGTGCCAGCAAAGTGGACAGTAACTATGGCTACACCTTC. It is translated as CASKVDSNYGYTF.

The CDR3 here is CASSLQGGSFNEQFF. The CDR3 DNA reads as TGTGCCAGCAGCTTACAAGGGGGCAGTTTCAATGAGCAGTTCTTC. V usage is TRBV7-2 and J usage is TRBJ2-1; 7 nucleotides align to TRBD1. The CDR3 consists of 15 residues. Germline CDR1 is SGHTA and CDR2 is FQGNSA. J was trimmed by 6 bases and V by 2 bases; bases with no gene match: 7. Filled out from reference TRBV7-2 and TRBJ2-1, the complete variable domain reads GAGVSQSPSNKVTEKGKDVELRCDPISGHTALYWYRQSLGQGLEFLIYFQGNSAPDKSGLPSDRFSAERTGGSVSTLTIQRTQQEDSAVYLCASSLQGGSFNEQFFGPGTRLTVL.

The V call is TRBV15, the J call TRBJ1-1; the D is unclear. The germline CDR1 and CDR2 sequences are LNHNV and YYDKDF (reference sequence). Trimming took 3 bases from V and 1 from J, leaving 12 bases between them. CDR3 length: 15 residues. CDR3 nucleotides: TGTGCCACCAGCAGGTCTCCCGGTTCGAACACTGAAGCTTTCTTT. Protein: CATSRSPGSNTEAFF. Looking up the rest from reference TRBV15 and TRBJ1-1 gives the full variable domain: DAMVIQNPRYQVTQFGKPVTLSCSQTLNHNVMYWYQQKSSQAPKLLFHYYDKDFNNEADTPDNFQSRRPNTSFCFLDIRSPGLGDTAMYLCATSRSPGSNTEAFFGQGTRLTVV.

The rearrangement joins TRBV7-3 to TRBJ1-2; TRBD1 matches at 10 bases. The CDR3 has 15 amino acids. V shed 0 bases and J 4 bases; nucleotides not matched to a gene: 2. Germline CDR1 and CDR2: SGHTA and FQGTGA. Here the CDR3 DNA reads TGTGCCAGCAGCTTAACCGGACAGGGGGGCTATGGCTACACCTTC. Its protein product is CASSLTGQGGYGYTF.

The genes are TRBV9 and TRBJ2-1; 8 bases fit TRBD2. This CDR3 has 15 residues. Germline V gene lookup returns CDR1 SGDLS and CDR2 YYNGEE. Unmatched junction bases numbered 15, after V lost 1 base and J lost 15 bases. The CDR3 DNA is TGTGCCAGCAGCGTATCGGAAACTATAGCGGGGCCGTCGTTCTTC. As protein: CASSVSETIAGPSFF.

The rearrangement joins TRBV29-1 to TRBJ2-7; TRBD1 matches 7 bases. Germline CDR1 and CDR2: SQVTM and ANQGSEA. This CDR3 is built from 13 residues. Losses at the gene ends were 6 bases for V and 0 bases for J; bases not matched to a gene: 5. CDR3 in amino acids: CSVWDSRSYEQYF. The CDR3 coding sequence is TGCAGCGTGTGGGACAGTCGCTCCTACGAGCAGTACTTC.

This clone occurred a few times. The rearrangement uses TRBV4-1 and TRBJ1-3; D is perhaps TRBD1 (6 bases). V was clipped by 3 bases and J by 4 bases, with 16 bases between them. From germline, CDR1 is MGHRA and CDR2 YSYEKL. The CDR3 totals 16 residues. The CDR3 DNA reads TGCGCCAGCAGCCACCTCCTGGACAGTACCGGAAACACCATATATTTT. Encoded protein: CASSHLLDSTGNTIYF.

This clone was observed a few times. This chain links TRBV27 with TRBJ1-6; 9 bases agree with TRBD1. Per germline, CDR1 MNHEY and CDR2 SMNVEV (reference sequence). The CDR3 extends over 16 amino acids. With 6 bases clipped from V and 5 bases from J, the junction kept 8 bases outside the gene matches. Written as DNA, the CDR3 is TGTGCCAGCAGCCCCCGACAGGGGGTAAATAATTCACCCCTCCACTTT. Protein: CASSPRQGVNNSPLHF.

There are a few counts of this clone. The chain links TRBV5-1 to TRBJ1-1; D is perhaps TRBD1 (5 bases). V was shortened by 1 base and J by 4 bases, with 11 bases between the two germline ends. The germline V gene has CDR1 SGHRS and CDR2 YFSETQ. The CDR3 is 14 residues long. CDR3: CASSLKTGGTEAFF. CDR3 nucleotides: TGCGCCAGCAGCTTGAAAACGGGGGGCACTGAAGCTTTCTTT.

The rearrangement uses TRBV10-3 and TRBJ1-2, with TRBD1 identical over 7 bases. In germline, CDR1 is ENHRY, CDR2 SYGVKD. This CDR3 contains 13 residues. Trimming at V came to 4 bases and at J to 8 bases, leaving 7 bases not matched to a gene. CDR3 region: CAISAGQNEGYTF. DNA for the CDR3: TGTGCCATCAGTGCGGGACAGAATGAAGGCTACACCTTC.

CDR3 in DNA: TGCAGCGCCTCCGCGGGTGGCTCTGGAAACACCATATATTTT. Amino acid sequence: CSASAGGSGNTIYF. V gene TRBV29-1 combines with J gene TRBJ1-3; the D is unclear. CDR3 length: 14 residues. Trimming removed 7 bases at V and 0 bases at J, with 13 bases between. In germline, CDR1 is SQVTM, CDR2 ANQGSEA.

Only one count was recorded for this clone. V is TRBV5-4 and J is TRBJ1-4; the D is unclear. V shed 10 bases and J shed 1 base, with 11 bases lying between them. CDR1 is SGHNT and CDR2 is YYREEE in the germline V gene (reference sequence). CDR3 length equals 13 residues. CDR3 sequence (DNA): TGTGCCGCCCACAACAGAACTAATGAAAAACTGTTTTTT. It yields the protein CAAHNRTNEKLFF.

The rearrangement uses TRBV4-1 and TRBJ2-3, with TRBD2 as a possible D gene (5 bases). The CDR3 is 17 residues long. V was trimmed by 0 bases and J by 0 bases, leaving 13 bases between them. The germline V gene has CDR1 MGHRA and CDR2 YSYEKL. The DNA for the CDR3 is TGCGCCAGCAGCCAAGATACTATAGCGACTAGCACAGATACGCAGTATTTT. It translates to CASSQDTIATSTDTQYF.

As DNA, the CDR3 is TGTGCCAGCAGTTTATTGGGGACAGGGTTTGATCAGCCCCAGCATTTT. Translated, it gives CASSLLGTGFDQPQHF. The V call is TRBV27, the J call TRBJ1-5; 9 bases line up with TRBD1. The V and J ends lost 1 base and 5 bases, in that order; junction bases with no gene match: 6. Germline lookup yields CDR1 MNHEY and CDR2 SMNVEV (reference sequence). This CDR3 spans 16 amino acids.

The chain links TRBV10-3 to TRBJ2-5; 9 bases align to TRBD2. The CDR3 loop spans 14 amino acids. In germline, CDR1 is ENHRY, CDR2 SYGVKD. After removal of 2 bases from V and 9 bases from J, the junction contained 7 bases not matched to a gene. The CDR3 region is CAISEAGGEVAQYF. The CDR3 region has the DNA TGTGCCATCAGTGAGGCGGGAGGGGAGGTGGCCCAGTACTTC.

V and J are TRBV7-2 and TRBJ2-7, with a weak D call TRBD1 (5 bases). V dropped 5 bases and J dropped 6 bases, with 8 bases sitting between them. The CDR3 has 11 residues. Per the germline V gene, CDR1 is SGHTA and CDR2 is FQGNSA. The CDR3 nucleotides read TGTGCCAGCAGCCAAGGGGCCGAGCAGTACTTC. As protein: CASSQGAEQYF.

The chain is built from TRBV2 and TRBJ2-1, with D tentatively TRBD2 (6 bases). Trimming left V 8 bases short and J 0 bases short, with 11 bases between. The CDR3 runs to 14 residues. Per germline, CDR1 SNHLY and CDR2 FYNNEI. This CDR3 is CASGGMSSYNEQFF. The CDR3 coding sequence is TGTGCCAGCGGAGGGATGAGCTCCTACAATGAGCAGTTCTTC.

This chain uses TRBV18 with TRBJ1-1; 7 nucleotides agree with TRBD1. The CDR3 is made up of 16 amino acids. From germline, CDR1 is KGHSH and CDR2 LQKENI. The V segment lost 2 bases and the J segment 2 bases; nucleotides outside the gene matches: 8. The CDR3 nucleotides read TGTGCCAGCTCACCAGACCTGGGACAGCTAAACACTGAAGCTTTCTTT. This encodes CASSPDLGQLNTEAFF.

This rearrangement joins TRBV5-4 to TRBJ1-2; 9 positions agree with TRBD1. This CDR3 region has 14 residues. The V and J ends lost 0 bases and 8 bases, in that order; junction bases with no gene match: 5. Germline CDR1 reads SGHNT; CDR2 reads YYREEE (reference sequence). CDR3 DNA sequence: TGTGCCAGCAGCTTGGATAGTGGACAGGGGGGCTACACCTTC. Translated: CASSLDSGQGGYTF.

The chain combines TRBV27 with TRBJ1-5, with D possibly matching TRBD1 (5 bases). The CDR3 has 14 residues. Germline lookup yields CDR1 MNHEY and CDR2 SMNVEV (reference sequence). V was pared by 5 bases and J by 2 bases, with 10 bases between. The CDR3, as DNA: TGTGCCAGCAGTATAGACAGTCGCAATCAGCCCCAGCATTTT. Residues: CASSIDSRNQPQHF.

Only one count was recorded for this clone. The chain uses TRBV14 and TRBJ2-7; the match to TRBD2 covers 10 bases. CDR3 length: 17 residues. The V gene end was trimmed by 2 bases and the J gene end by 0 bases; junction bases not matched to a gene: 7. Germline V gene sequence: CDR1 SGHDN, CDR2 FVKESK. The CDR3 loop is CASSQTRGLAASYEQYF. CDR3 DNA sequence: TGTGCCAGCAGCCAAACTCGAGGACTAGCGGCCTCCTACGAGCAGTACTTC.